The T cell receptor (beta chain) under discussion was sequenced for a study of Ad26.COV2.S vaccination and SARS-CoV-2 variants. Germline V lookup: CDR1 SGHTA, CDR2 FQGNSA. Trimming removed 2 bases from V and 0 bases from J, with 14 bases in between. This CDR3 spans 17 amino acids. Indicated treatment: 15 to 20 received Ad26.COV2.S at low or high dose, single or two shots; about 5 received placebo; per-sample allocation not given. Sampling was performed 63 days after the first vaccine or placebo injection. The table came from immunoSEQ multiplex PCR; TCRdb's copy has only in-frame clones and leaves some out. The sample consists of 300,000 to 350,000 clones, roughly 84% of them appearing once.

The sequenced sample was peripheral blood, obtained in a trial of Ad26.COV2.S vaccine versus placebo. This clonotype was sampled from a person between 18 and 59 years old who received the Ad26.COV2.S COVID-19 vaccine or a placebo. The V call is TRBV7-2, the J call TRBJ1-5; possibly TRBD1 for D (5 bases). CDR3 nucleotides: TGTGCCAGCAGCTTAATGGGGCAGTTCTATAGCAATCAGCCCCAGCATTTT. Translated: CASSLMGQFYSNQPQHF.